The 21 T cell receptor beta chains below were found in one sample sequenced in a study of beta chain features in type 1 diabetes. Study results and limitations: Type 1 diabetes patients showed a moderate but significant shortening of TCRB CDR3s in all four CD4+ subsets.

Their antigens are not known. The sequenced template was cDNA made from the entire isolated RNA. The repertoire was sequenced with immunoSEQ multiplex PCR; TCRdb's copy has only in-frame clones and lacks some. The sample lists roughly 260,000 clones; roughly a tenth were seen once. The sequenced sample was naive CD4+ T cells from blood. The receptor source for this set is a man aged 25-45 years with type 1 diabetes.

J is TRBJ2-5 and V is TRBV11-2, with TRBD2 identical over 12 bases. CDR3 length: 15 amino acids. Germline CDR1 is SGHAT and CDR2 is FQNNGV. Trimming took 2 bases from V and 11 from J; bases not matched to a gene: 9. The CDR3 region is CASSLRLAGAGEQYF. The CDR3 DNA reads as TGTGCCAGCAGCTTAAGACTAGCGGGGGCGGGGGAGCAGTACTTC.

The chain joins TRBV19 to TRBJ2-5; D unresolved. Germline V gene data show CDR1 as LNHDA and CDR2 as SQIVND (reference sequence). Trimming took off 5 bases at V and 0 bases at J, with 10 bases between the two ends. The CDR3 sequence is 14 residues long. CDR3 residues: CASSRVTNQETQYF. The CDR3 DNA sequence: TGTGCCAGTAGTCGGGTCACGAACCAAGAGACCCAGTACTTC.

This sequence joins TRBV5-1 and TRBJ2-1; D may be TRBD2 (6 bases). The CDR3 loop spans 13 amino acids. V lost 6 bases, J lost 8 bases, and 15 bases lay in between. In germline, CDR1 is SGHRS, CDR2 YFSETQ. The CDR3 DNA reads as TGCGCCAGCACACCGGGGGACGGGGATGAGCAGTTCTTC. Translation: CASTPGDGDEQFF.

V gene TRBV4-1 combines with J gene TRBJ2-1; 10 nucleotides match TRBD1. Germline assignment: CDR1 MGHRA and CDR2 YSYEKL. The CDR3 covers 17 residues. Trimming removed 5 bases from V and 7 bases from J; junction bases left unmatched: 14. Written as DNA, the CDR3 is TGCGCCAGCAGCTCCAGACAGGGGGCCTTCTATAGGAATGAGCAGTTCTTC. This encodes CASSSRQGAFYRNEQFF.

This clone came up a few times. The chain recombines TRBV4-2 with TRBJ2-1, with 11 bases matching TRBD2. The length of the CDR3 is 17 residues. The germline gives CDR1 LGHNA, CDR2 YNFKEQ. The junction had 6 bases not matched to a gene; V was cut back by 0 bases and J by 5 bases. The chain's CDR3 is CASSQDWGTSGDNEQFF. CDR3 nucleotides: TGTGCCAGCAGCCAAGATTGGGGGACTAGCGGCGACAATGAGCAGTTCTTC.

The V gene is TRBV6-5, the J gene TRBJ2-7, with a tentative D call TRBD1 (6 bases). CDR1 is MNHEY and CDR2 is SVGAGI in the germline V gene. The CDR3 loop spans 15 amino acids. The V end lost 6 bases, the J end lost 2 bases, and 17 bases lay between the germline ends. CDR3 loop: CASRRGHGDAYEQYF. The DNA of the CDR3 is TGTGCCAGCAGACGGGGACATGGTGACGCCTACGAGCAGTACTTC.

The chain recombines TRBV7-9 with TRBJ2-4, with D hard to call. Trimming took 8 bases from V and 0 from J, leaving 20 bases between them. The length of the CDR3 is 17 residues. Germline CDR1 and CDR2: SEHNR and FQNEAQ (reference sequence). The DNA for the CDR3 is TGTGCCAGCCGCCGGGTGGATAGATTGGGAGCCAAAAACATTCAGTACTTC. It translates to CASRRVDRLGAKNIQYF.

The chain recombines TRBV9 with TRBJ2-6; a weak D match, TRBD2 (5 bases). The CDR3 has 15 residues. Germline V CDR1 and CDR2: SGDLS, YYNGEE. V lost 2 bases, J lost 3 bases, and 9 bases lay in between. CDR3 nucleotides: TGTGCCAGCAGCGTCACGGGGATTGGGGCCAACGTCCTGACTTTC. It translates to CASSVTGIGANVLTF.

This clone was counted only a few times. The rearrangement joins TRBV5-6 to TRBJ2-5, with D perhaps TRBD2 (5 bases). CDR3 length equals 12 residues. V lost 2 bases, J lost 4 bases, and 6 bases lay in between. Germline V gives CDR1 SGHDT, CDR2 YYEEEE. This CDR3 is CASSLGRETQYF. Written as DNA, the CDR3 is TGTGCCAGCAGCTTAGGGAGAGAGACCCAGTACTTC.

The V and J genes are TRBV7-8 and TRBJ2-7, with TRBD2 as a possible D gene (5 bases). CDR1 SGHVS and CDR2 FQNEAQ come from the germline V gene. This CDR3 spans 13 amino acids. V was trimmed by 7 bases and J by 2 bases, leaving 12 bases between them. DNA for the CDR3: TGTGCCAGCACCTTCCCCGGGGCCTACGAGCAGTACTTC. Amino acid sequence: CASTFPGAYEQYF.

This chain joins TRBV11-2 and TRBJ2-1; TRBD2 is a possible D gene (7 bases). The CDR3 spans 15 residues. Germline V lookup: CDR1 SGHAT, CDR2 FQNNGV. V was clipped by 6 bases and J by 4 bases, with 16 bases between them. CDR3 sequence reads: CASRAWGGRYNEQFF. CDR3 DNA sequence: TGTGCCAGCAGGGCCTGGGGGGGGCGTTACAATGAGCAGTTCTTC. Complete variable domain (other parts from reference TRBV11-2 and TRBJ2-1): EAGVAQSPRYKIIEKRQSVAFWCNPISGHATLYWYQQILGQGPKLLIQFQNNGVVDDSQLPKDRFSAERLKGVDSTLKIQPAKLEDSAVYLCASRAWGGRYNEQFFGPGTRLTVL.

This clone was counted a few times. The chain joins TRBV7-9 to TRBJ2-1; TRBD2 agrees at 7 bases. Germline V gene sequence: CDR1 SEHNR, CDR2 FQNEAQ (reference sequence). CDR3 length equals 17 residues. Trimming at V came to 3 bases and at J to 2 bases, leaving 10 bases not matched to a gene. CDR3 loop: CASSLRRGAGTYNEQFF. DNA of the CDR3: TGTGCCAGCAGCTTGCGAAGGGGAGCGGGAACCTACAATGAGCAGTTCTTC.

V usage is TRBV11-2 and J usage is TRBJ2-3; D gene uncertain. Trimming removed 5 bases from V and 6 bases from J, with 15 bases in between. The CDR3 totals 14 residues. From germline, CDR1 is SGHAT and CDR2 FQNNGV. CDR3 amino acids: CASSRLLIQDTQYF. As DNA, the CDR3 is TGTGCCAGCAGCCGTTTGTTGATCCAGGATACGCAGTATTTT.

This clone was observed a few times. The chain carries TRBV6-6 and TRBJ2-7; the match to TRBD2 covers 7 bases. V shed 3 bases, J shed 3 bases, and the junction held 5 bases outside the gene matches. The V gene's germline CDR1 is MNHNY and CDR2 SVGAGI (reference sequence). The CDR3 extends over 14 amino acids. CDR3 loop: CASSYGGGYYEQYF. The CDR3 bases are TGTGCCAGCAGTTATGGGGGGGGGTACTACGAGCAGTACTTC.

Remarks on this clone: One junction end does not reproduce the germline sequence, and a read error may be involved. This sequence joins TRBV7-2 and TRBJ1-6, with 8 bases that match TRBD1. Germline values: CDR1 SGHTA, CDR2 FQGNSA. This CDR3 region has 12 residues. DNA for the CDR3: TGTGCCAGCAGCCCGCGGGGACAGGCTCTCCAGTTT. It translates to CASSPRGQALQF.

This chain joins TRBV5-1 and TRBJ1-6, with 8 positions matching TRBD1. From germline, CDR1 is SGHRS and CDR2 YFSETQ. V shed 3 bases and J 10 bases; nucleotides not matched to a gene: 9. The CDR3 consists of 15 residues. The CDR3 sequence is CASSSERTGNSPLHF. As DNA, the CDR3 is TGCGCCAGCAGCTCGGAGAGGACAGGGAACTCACCCCTCCACTTT.

V usage is TRBV2 and J usage is TRBJ1-2; TRBD1 might be the D (6 bases). This CDR3 has 10 residues. Trimming left V 9 bases short and J 6 bases short, with 8 bases between. Germline-derived CDR1 and CDR2 are SNHLY and FYNNEI. For the CDR3, the DNA is TGTGCCAGTCCAGGGGATGGCTACACCTTC. Its protein is CASPGDGYTF.

This clone was seen a handful of times. The V call is TRBV7-9, the J call TRBJ2-4; D is perhaps TRBD1 (6 bases). Germline loops: CDR1 SEHNR, CDR2 FQNEAQ (reference sequence). The CDR3 is made up of 15 amino acids. Trimming cost V 5 bases and J 6 bases, with 17 bases left between them. The CDR3 DNA reads as TGTGCCAGCAGCCCGGACTTTAGGGGGAGAAACATTCAGTACTTC. This translates into CASSPDFRGRNIQYF.

This clone is a singleton in its sample. The chain recombines TRBV9 with TRBJ2-1, with D possibly being TRBD2 (6 bases). CDR3 length: 13 amino acids. CDR1 and CDR2 from the germline V gene are SGDLS and YYNGEE. V was pared by 3 bases and J by 15 bases, with 19 bases between. The CDR3 DNA reads TGTGCCAGCAGCGAATGGAGGGAGAGCACGAGGTTCTTC. It is translated as CASSEWRESTRFF.

This clone was seen a handful of times. The chain links TRBV28 to TRBJ2-3, with 7 bases matching TRBD1. This CDR3 is 14 amino acids long. The germline gives CDR1 MDHEN, CDR2 SYDVKM. After removal of 8 bases from V and 6 bases from J, the junction contained 11 bases not matched to a gene. The CDR3 DNA reads as TGTGCCAGCTCGTCAGCACAGGGGACGGATACGCAGTATTTT. It translates to CASSSAQGTDTQYF.

The genes are TRBV7-9 and TRBJ2-5; 7 bases are shared with TRBD2. Germline lookup yields CDR1 SEHNR and CDR2 FQNEAQ (reference sequence). This CDR3 spans 13 amino acids. V lost 2 bases, J lost 5 bases, and 2 bases stayed unmatched. The chain's CDR3 is CASSLLGGETQYF. As DNA, the CDR3 is TGTGCCAGCAGCTTACTGGGGGGGGAGACCCAGTACTTC.